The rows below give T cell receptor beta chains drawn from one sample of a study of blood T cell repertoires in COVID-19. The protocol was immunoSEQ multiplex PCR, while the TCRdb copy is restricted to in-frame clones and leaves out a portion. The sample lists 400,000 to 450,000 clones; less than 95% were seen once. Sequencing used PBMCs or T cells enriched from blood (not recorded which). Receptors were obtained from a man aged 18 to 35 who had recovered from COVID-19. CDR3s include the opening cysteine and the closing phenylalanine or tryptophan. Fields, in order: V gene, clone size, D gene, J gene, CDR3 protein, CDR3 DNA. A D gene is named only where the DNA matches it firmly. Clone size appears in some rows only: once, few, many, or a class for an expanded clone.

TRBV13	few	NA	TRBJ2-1	CASSLEQGYNEQFF	TGTGCCAGCAGCTTAGAACAGGGTTACAATGAGCAGTTCTTC
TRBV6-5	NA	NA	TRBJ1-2	CASSYLSGMGGYTF	TGTGCCAGCAGTTACTTGTCGGGAATGGGGGGCTACACCTTC
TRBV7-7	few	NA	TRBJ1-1	CASSGLGQNTEAFF	TGTGCCAGCAGCGGCTTGGGACAGAACACTGAAGCTTTCTTT
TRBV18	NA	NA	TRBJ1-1	CASSPGQPLMNTEAFF	TGTGCCAGCTCACCAGGACAGCCATTAATGAACACTGAAGCTTTCTTT
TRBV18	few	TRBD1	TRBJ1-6	CASSSDRRDNSPLHF	TGTGCCAGCTCATCGGACAGGCGTGATAATTCACCCCTCCACTTT
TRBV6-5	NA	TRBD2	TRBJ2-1	CASRKLAGGNNEQFF	TGTGCCAGCAGGAAACTAGCGGGGGGAAACAATGAGCAGTTCTTC
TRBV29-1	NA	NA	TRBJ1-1	CSVEQTPTGEAFF	TGCAGCGTTGAACAGACACCAACAGGAGAAGCTTTCTTT
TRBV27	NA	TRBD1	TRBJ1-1	CASSRGTGGNTEAFF	TGTGCCAGCAGCAGAGGGACAGGGGGGAACACTGAAGCTTTCTTT
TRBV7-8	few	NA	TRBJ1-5	CASSLALGRQASNQPQHF	TGTGCCAGCAGCTTAGCGCTAGGGAGACAGGCTTCTAATCAGCCCCAGCATTTT
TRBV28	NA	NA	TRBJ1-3	CASSFYGDTIYF	TGTGCCAGCAGTTTTTACGGGGACACCATATATTTT
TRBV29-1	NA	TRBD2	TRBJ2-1	CSVGLAGFYEQFF	TGCAGCGTTGGACTAGCGGGGTTTTATGAGCAGTTCTTC
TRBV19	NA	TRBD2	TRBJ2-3	CASRMAGGPPDTQYF	TGTGCCAGTAGGATGGCGGGAGGGCCCCCAGATACGCAGTATTTT
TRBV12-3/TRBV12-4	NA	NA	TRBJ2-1	CASSSLLGYEQFF	TGTGCCAGCAGCTCCCTTCTAGGTTATGAGCAGTTCTTC
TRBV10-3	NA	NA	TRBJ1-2	CAISGAGSDYGYTF	TGTGCCATCAGTGGGGCTGGGTCTGACTATGGCTACACCTTC
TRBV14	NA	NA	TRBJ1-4	CASSQDLLDTKLFF	TGTGCCAGCAGCCAAGACCTACTCGACACAAAACTGTTTTTT
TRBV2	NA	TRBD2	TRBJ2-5	CASSGGPGGGAGETQYF	TGTGCCAGCAGTGGGGGCCCCGGCGGGGGGGCCGGTGAGACCCAGTACTTC
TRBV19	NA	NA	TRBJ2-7	CASSIAESSYEQYF	TGTGCCAGTAGTATCGCAGAAAGCTCCTACGAGCAGTACTTC
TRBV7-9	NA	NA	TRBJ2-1	CASSRPGPLGNEQFF	TGTGCCAGCAGTCGGCCCGGACCACTAGGGAATGAGCAGTTCTTC
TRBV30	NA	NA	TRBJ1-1	CAWRQGFLSGAFF	TGTGCCTGGAGACAGGGTTTTCTATCTGGAGCTTTCTTT
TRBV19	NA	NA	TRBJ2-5	CASSSYRGQETQYF	TGTGCCAGTAGTTCGTACCGGGGGCAAGAGACCCAGTACTTC
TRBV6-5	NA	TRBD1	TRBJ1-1	CASIPRGRHTEAFF	TGTGCCAGCATTCCAAGGGGGCGACACACTGAAGCTTTCTTT